This is a list of T cell receptor beta chains from one sample in a study of OX40 agonist ivuxolimab in advanced cancers. TCRdb's copy holds only in-frame clones and misses some; the assay was immunoSEQ multiplex PCR. Here the sample spans roughly 50,000 clones, 91% being singletons. The sequencing used CD4+ or CD8+ T cells sorted from blood, collected in a trial of the OX40 agonist ivuxolimab. The receptor set was obtained from an adult with an advanced solid tumor such as melanoma, head and neck, liver or kidney cancer. Each CDR3 is given with its conserved first and last residue. D genes are given only for firm matches. Rows give clone size only sometimes, using once, few, many, or a class for an expanded clone.

TGTGCCACCAGCAGAGCTTTCGGGACAGGGGTTATAGCAGAAGATACGCAGTATTTT	CATSRAFGTGVIAEDTQYF	TRBD1	TRBJ2-3	once	TRBV15
TGTGCCAGTAGTATATACGACGGCGAGCAGTACTTC	CASSIYDGEQYF	-	TRBJ2-7	-	TRBV19
TGCGCCAGCAGCCAAGCCCTACTCTCGGCTAGTCAAGAGACCCAGTACTTC	CASSQALLSASQETQYF	-	TRBJ2-5	-	TRBV4-1
TGTGCCAGCAGCGACGGAGGGCAGCCCCAGCATTTT	CASSDGGQPQHF	-	TRBJ1-5	-	TRBV7-2
TGCGCCAGCAGCCGTGGGACAGAAGGAACTGAAGCTTTCTTT	CASSRGTEGTEAFF	TRBD1	TRBJ1-1	-	TRBV4-1
TGTGCCAGCAGTTACTCGGGGTCAGAGCAAGAGACCCAGTACTTC	CASSYSGSEQETQYF	-	TRBJ2-5	-	TRBV6-5
TGTGCCAGCAGTGTGGACCCCACAGATACGCAGTATTTT	CASSVDPTDTQYF	-	TRBJ2-3	-	TRBV2
TGTGCCAGTACCTACCAGGGCCATCAGCCCCAGCATTTT	CASTYQGHQPQHF	-	TRBJ1-5	-	TRBV19
TGTGCCAGCAGTGCGAGGGTGAACACTGAAGCTTTCTTT	CASSARVNTEAFF	-	TRBJ1-1	-	TRBV25-1
TGTGCCAGCAGCTCCGGACTAGCGGGATACAATGAGCAGTTCTTC	CASSSGLAGYNEQFF	TRBD2	TRBJ2-1	-	TRBV13
TGCAGCGTAGGGGGAGGTTATGGCTACACCTTC	CSVGGGYGYTF	-	TRBJ1-2	-	TRBV29-1
TGTGCCAGCAGTTTAAATTATGTTTCGGGACAGGAGATTTACGAGCAGTACTTC	CASSLNYVSGQEIYEQYF	TRBD1	TRBJ2-7	-	TRBV27
TGTGCCAGCAGTACATTGCCTGGGACAGGGCCACAGGATACGCAGTATTTT	CASSTLPGTGPQDTQYF	TRBD1	TRBJ2-3	-	TRBV27
TGTGCCAGTAGTCCTATAGCGGGCTATGAGCAGTTCTTC	CASSPIAGYEQFF	TRBD2	TRBJ2-1	-	TRBV19
TGCGCCAGCAGCCAAGATGGAGGACAGGGGAATGAGCAGTTCTTC	CASSQDGGQGNEQFF	TRBD1	TRBJ2-1	-	TRBV4-3
TGTGCCAGCAGCTTGGCCCTCGGTTCGGCCTACGAGCAGTACTTC	CASSLALGSAYEQYF	-	TRBJ2-7	-	TRBV5-5
TGTGCCAGCAGCGATACCCTAACAGGGTCTGCTGGAAACACCATATATTTT	CASSDTLTGSAGNTIYF	-	TRBJ1-3	-	TRBV7-9
TGTGCCAGCACCATAGGGCCCCGGCTCCAGGAGACCCAGTACTTC	CASTIGPRLQETQYF	-	TRBJ2-5	-	TRBV11-1
TGTGCCAGCAGTTCACCCGGGGACTCAGATACGCAGTATTTT	CASSSPGDSDTQYF	-	TRBJ2-3	-	TRBV27
TGCGCCAGCAGCCAATACAGAACCTACGAGCAGTACTTC	CASSQYRTYEQYF	-	TRBJ2-7	-	TRBV4-1
TGTGCCAGCAGCGTAACGGACCTTCCCTACGAGCAGTACTTC	CASSVTDLPYEQYF	-	TRBJ2-7	-	TRBV9
TGTGCCAGCAGCCGCCGAGGGGCGAGGGCGGGGGGGCTTCCTGAGCAGTTCTTC	CASSRRGARAGGLPEQFF	TRBD2	TRBJ2-1	-	TRBV7-2
TGTGCCTGGAGTGAAGAGAACTCCTACGAGCAGTACTTC	CAWSEENSYEQYF	-	TRBJ2-7	-	TRBV30
TGTGCCAGCAGCTTAGGGGGCTATGGCTACACCTTC	CASSLGGYGYTF	-	TRBJ1-2	-	TRBV7-2
TGTGCCAGCAGTTGGACAGGGAGCTATGGCTACACCTTC	CASSWTGSYGYTF	TRBD1	TRBJ1-2	few	TRBV27
TGTGCCAGCAGTTGGACAGGGGACCCTTACAATGAGCAGTTCTTC	CASSWTGDPYNEQFF	TRBD1	TRBJ2-1	-	TRBV6-1
TGTGCCAGCAGCGCCAACCCTGAGGGGGCTGAAGCTTTCTTT	CASSANPEGAEAFF	-	TRBJ1-1	-	TRBV9
TGTGCCAGCAGCTGCCTGGAGATGAGCAATCAGCCCCAGCATTTT	CASSCLEMSNQPQHF	-	TRBJ1-5	-	TRBV5-5
TGTGCCAGTAGTATCAGTGGGAACACTGAAGCTTTCTTT	CASSISGNTEAFF	-	TRBJ1-1	-	TRBV19
TGTGCCAGCAGTCTGACAGATAGCAATCAGCCCCAGCATTTT	CASSLTDSNQPQHF	-	TRBJ1-5	-	TRBV28
TGTGCCAGCAGTTGGACAGGGAGTTACGAGCAGTACTTC	CASSWTGSYEQYF	TRBD1	TRBJ2-7	-	TRBV27
TGTGCCAGCAGTGAAGACAGGACCACCACAGATACGCAGTATTTT	CASSEDRTTTDTQYF	-	TRBJ2-3	-	TRBV2
TGTGCCAGCAGTTCGAGTAACGGGGGCCGCACAGATACGCAGTATTTT	CASSSSNGGRTDTQYF	-	TRBJ2-3	-	TRBV13
TGCAGCGTTTGGGACGTCGGGTCCGGGGCCAACGTCCTGACTTTC	CSVWDVGSGANVLTF	-	TRBJ2-6	-	TRBV29-1
TGTGCCTGGAGTTTGTTGGACAGGGAAAGTCAGCCCCAGCATTTT	CAWSLLDRESQPQHF	TRBD1	TRBJ1-5	once	TRBV30
TGTGCCAGCAGTTTAGTCTTGAACACTGAAGCTTTCTTT	CASSLVLNTEAFF	-	TRBJ1-1	-	TRBV27